One sample yielded the 10 T cell receptor beta chains listed below, sequenced in a study of blood T cells in healthy people across ages. The use of a sample-barcoded 5' primer and a J-beta primer mix characterized a second PCR of roughly 7 to 11 cycles. MiXCR was run by TCRdb on the 5' RACE reads, yielding one entry per CDR3 protein. The profile shows fewer than 750,000 distinct CDR3 sequences, 45% to 60% of them singletons. Sequenced: blood. The receptors shown here come from an elderly woman in good health.

The rearrangement links TRBV14 to TRBJ1-2, with D possibly TRBD1 on 6 matching bases. The CDR3 is 15 amino acids. Trimming cost V 4 bases and J 3 bases, with 15 bases left between them. Germline V gene lookup returns CDR1 SGHDN and CDR2 FVKESK. The CDR3 DNA is TGTGCCAGCAGCCCCTACAGGGAGGTCTACTATGGCTACACCTTC. Its protein product is CASSPYREVYYGYTF.

In this sample, this clonotype turned up many times. The rearrangement joins TRBV12-3 or TRBV12-4 to TRBJ1-2, with 7 bases identical to TRBD1. The V segment lost 5 bases and the J segment 4 bases; nucleotides outside the gene matches: 4. The CDR3 contains 13 residues. The CDR3 is CASSPDRAYGYTF. CDR3 coding DNA: TGTGCCAGCAGTCCCGACAGGGCCTATGGCTACACCTTC.

The chain recombines TRBV2 with TRBJ1-4; D may be TRBD1 (6 bases). In germline, CDR1 is SNHLY, CDR2 FYNNEI. The CDR3 extends over 13 amino acids. V was cut by 5 bases and J by 7 bases, with 11 bases left in between. This CDR3 is CASSPDRSEKLFF. CDR3 nucleotides: TGTGCCAGCAGTCCCGACAGGAGTGAAAAACTGTTTTTT.

V usage is TRBV20-1 and J usage is TRBJ1-2; 7 bases map to TRBD1. This CDR3 contains 13 residues. The trim removed 0 bases at V and 8 bases at J, leaving 6 bases unmatched. CDR1 and CDR2 (germline): DFQATT, SNEGSKA (reference sequence). CDR3 DNA sequence: TGCAGTGCTAGAGAAAGACAGGGTTGGGGCTACACCTTC. Translating gives CSARERQGWGYTF.

The genes are TRBV2 and TRBJ2-7, with D possibly matching TRBD1 (6 bases). CDR3 length: 17 residues. The V end lost 8 bases, the J end lost 3 bases, and 26 bases lay between the germline ends. The V gene's germline CDR1 is SNHLY and CDR2 FYNNEI. The CDR3: CASGTGTHFTSYYEQYF. Here the CDR3 DNA reads TGTGCCAGCGGCACCGGGACACATTTTACCAGTTACTACGAGCAGTACTTC.

About this clonotype itself: A much bigger clone sits one base away, suggesting this may be a read error. This sequence joins TRBV10-2 and TRBJ2-3, with D possibly being TRBD2 (6 bases). Trimming shortened V by 6 bases and J by 2 bases, and 15 bases separated the two germline ends. This CDR3 comprises 15 residues. Germline V gene lookup returns CDR1 WSHSY and CDR2 SAAADI. The CDR3 is CASRRGDLDTDTQYF. DNA of the CDR3: TGCGCCAGCAGGAGAGGGGACTTAGACACAGATACGCAGTATTTT.

This clonotype was observed a handful of times. This sequence joins TRBV12-3 or TRBV12-4 and TRBJ1-2; D remains ambiguous. CDR3 size: 12 residues. Trimming removed 6 bases at V and 8 bases at J, with 13 bases between. As DNA, the CDR3 is TGTGCCAGCAGCCGCTCGCTTTGGGGCTACACCTTC. As protein: CASSRSLWGYTF.

Ten or more counts support this clonotype. V gene TRBV28 combines with J gene TRBJ2-3; TRBD1 aligns across 8 bases. The junction had 10 bases not matched to a gene; V was cut back by 5 bases and J by 9 bases. The germline V gene has CDR1 MDHEN and CDR2 SYDVKM. CDR3 size: 14 residues. As DNA, the CDR3 is TGTGCCAGCAGTCCTATCGACAGGGGCGGGACGCAGTATTTT. Translated: CASSPIDRGGTQYF.

Turning to this clonotype: A much larger clone lies a single base off, so this may be a read error. The V gene is TRBV20-1, the J gene TRBJ2-1, with 9 positions matching TRBD2. In germline, CDR1 is DFQATT, CDR2 SNEGSKA (reference sequence). J was trimmed by 9 bases and V by 1 base; bases with no gene match: 7. The CDR3 consists of 14 residues. The CDR3 here is CSARVGGGASEQFF. CDR3 nucleotide sequence: TGCAGTGCTAGAGTCGGCGGGGGGGCGAGTGAGCAGTTCTTC.

Remarks on this clonotype: A read error may be the cause here, since a much bigger clone is one base away. This chain joins TRBV6-1 and TRBJ2-5; the D gene could be TRBD1 or TRBD2 (6 bases each). Trimming pared 6 bases from V and 4 bases from J, leaving 18 bases between. The CDR3 contains 15 residues. Germline V gene data show CDR1 as MNHNS and CDR2 as SASEGT. The CDR3 spells CASRVGTRGAETQYF. The CDR3 bases are TGTGCCAGCAGGGTCGGGACAAGGGGGGCAGAGACCCAGTACTTC.